A single sample gave rise to the 24 T cell receptor beta chains below, sequenced in a study of cytomegalovirus exposure and HLA in healthy donors. PCR involved 60 Vbeta and 13 Jbeta primers. This table comes from immunoSEQ multiplex PCR, and its TCRdb copy is limited to in-frame clones, with some not included. The sample consists of 95,000 or so clones, 75% to 85% of them appearing once. Input material: PBMCs. These receptors were taken from a woman aged 40 to 55 in good health and CMV-seronegative.

The rearrangement joins TRBV7-9 to TRBJ2-3; TRBD2 aligns across 14 bases. The CDR3 is made up of 17 amino acids. Per the germline V gene, CDR1 is SEHNR and CDR2 is FQNEAQ (reference sequence). J gave up 2 bases and V 5 bases, and 6 bases lay outside the gene matches. DNA of the CDR3: TGTGCCAGCAGCCCCAGGACTAGCGGGGGGAACACAGATACGCAGTATTTT. This gives the protein CASSPRTSGGNTDTQYF.

The CDR3 spells CASTRREAETQYF. Written as DNA, the CDR3 is TGCGCCAGCACCCGCCGGGAGGCAGAGACCCAGTACTTC. V is TRBV10-2 and J is TRBJ2-5, with TRBD2 identical over 7 bases. This CDR3 is 13 amino acids long. Germline assignment: CDR1 WSHSY and CDR2 SAAADI. V dropped 7 bases and J dropped 4; count of bases not matched to a gene: 6.

The chain carries TRBV4-1 and TRBJ2-3; 10 nucleotides align to TRBD2. There are 16 residues in the CDR3. With 5 bases clipped from V and 0 bases from J, the junction kept 5 bases outside the gene matches. The germline V gene has CDR1 MGHRA and CDR2 YSYEKL. The DNA of the CDR3 is TGCGCCAGCAGCACCCGACTAGCGGGTAGCACAGATACGCAGTATTTT. Protein: CASSTRLAGSTDTQYF.

The chain employs TRBV5-1 and TRBJ2-5, with D tentatively TRBD1 (5 bases). V lost 0 bases and J lost 0, with 9 bases in between. Germline V gene sequence: CDR1 SGHRS, CDR2 YFSETQ. The CDR3 runs to 15 residues. The CDR3 region has the DNA TGCGCCAGCAGCTTGGAAGCAGGGTACCAAGAGACCCAGTACTTC. Translating gives CASSLEAGYQETQYF.

Remarks on this clone: One end of the junction varies from germline; a read error may be responsible. The sample has other DNA sequences that encode this CDR3 too. J is TRBJ1-4 and V is TRBV19; tentatively, D is TRBD1 (6 bases). The CDR3 has 14 amino acids. Germline V gives CDR1 LNHDA, CDR2 SQIVND (reference sequence). The CDR3 loop reads CASQTGTTNEKLFF. For the CDR3, the DNA is TGTGCCAGTCAGACAGGAACAACTAATGAAAAGCTGTTTTTT. Based on the CDR3 plus reference TRBV19 and TRBJ1-4, the full variable domain is DGGITQSPKYLFRKEGQNVTLSCEQNLNHDAMYWYRQDPGQGLRLIYYSQIVNDFQKGDIAEGYSVSREKKESFPLTVTSAQKNPTAFYLCASQTGTTNEKLFFGSGTQLSVL.

This chain uses TRBV27 with TRBJ2-1; D perhaps matches TRBD1 (6 bases). Germline CDR1 and CDR2: MNHEY and SMNVEV (reference sequence). Trimming took 0 bases from V and 8 from J, leaving 20 bases between them. The CDR3 contains 17 residues. CDR3: CASSLSRAGAPGDEQFF. In DNA, the CDR3 is TGTGCCAGCAGTTTATCGAGGGCGGGTGCCCCAGGGGATGAGCAGTTCTTC.

This rearrangement joins TRBV10-3 to TRBJ1-1, with TRBD1 matching 7 bases. The V gene's germline CDR1 is ENHRY and CDR2 SYGVKD. The CDR3 runs 15 residues. Losses at the gene ends were 7 bases for V and 6 bases for J; bases not matched to a gene: 14. The CDR3 loop is CAITGVEGALAEAFF. CDR3 nucleotide sequence: TGTGCCATCACCGGAGTAGAGGGGGCCTTGGCTGAAGCTTTCTTT.

V and J are TRBV19 and TRBJ2-1, with 10 positions matching TRBD1. The germline V gene encodes CDR1 LNHDA and CDR2 SQIVND (reference sequence). V lost 5 bases and J lost 8; bases outside the gene matches: 6. This CDR3 has 14 amino acids. The CDR3, as DNA: TGTGCCAGTAGTCGGGACAGGGGACACGATGAGCAGTTCTTC. Its protein product is CASSRDRGHDEQFF.

This clone has only a few counts. The genes are TRBV28 and TRBJ1-5; possibly TRBD1 for D (6 bases). CDR3 size: 15 residues. Trimming stripped 5 bases from V and 3 bases from J, with 14 bases between. Looked up from germline, CDR1 is MDHEN and CDR2 is SYDVKM. The CDR3: CASSRQVILNQPQHF. CDR3 DNA sequence: TGTGCCAGCAGTCGACAGGTCATTCTCAATCAGCCCCAGCATTTT.

This clone was counted a few times. The chain's CDR3 is CASKRDNSGNTIYF. CDR3 DNA sequence: TGTGCCAGCAAGAGGGACAACTCTGGAAACACCATATATTTT. The chain carries TRBV6-5 and TRBJ1-3, with a possible D match to TRBD1 (6 bases). This CDR3 is built from 14 residues. Per the germline V gene, CDR1 is MNHEY and CDR2 is SVGAGI. The V and J ends lost 7 bases and 0 bases respectively, with 10 bases between them.

This clone was observed a single time. The V and J genes are TRBV23-1 and TRBJ2-4; possible D gene TRBD2, 5 bases. TRBV23-1 is known as an ORF, though its function is uncertain. The length of the CDR3 is 15 residues. V lost 0 bases and J 0 bases, leaving 6 bases between the germline ends. CDR3 bases: TGCGCCAGCAGTCAATCGGAGGAAGCCAAAAACATTCAGTACTTC. It encodes CASSQSEEAKNIQYF.

V and J are TRBV7-2 and TRBJ2-7; 7 bases fit TRBD1. The CDR3 is made up of 14 amino acids. Trimming removed 5 bases from V and 3 bases from J; junction bases left unmatched: 7. CDR1 SGHTA and CDR2 FQGNSA come from the germline V gene. The CDR3 region has the DNA TGTGCCAGCAGCAGAACAGGGGAAAGCTACGAGCAGTACTTC. Amino acids: CASSRTGESYEQYF. Complete variable domain (other parts from reference TRBV7-2 and TRBJ2-7): GAGVSQSPSNKVTEKGKDVELRCDPISGHTALYWYRQSLGQGLEFLIYFQGNSAPDKSGLPSDRFSAERTGGSVSTLTIQRTQQEDSAVYLCASSRTGESYEQYFGPGTRLTVT.

The chain has TRBV7-8 and TRBJ2-1, with D perhaps TRBD1 (6 bases). Germline CDR1 SGHVS, CDR2 FQNEAQ. The V end was cut by 5 bases, the J end by 3 bases, with 20 bases between. The CDR3 is 17 amino acids. The CDR3 reads CASSPLGGERNYNEQFF. CDR3 DNA: TGTGCCAGCAGCCCATTAGGGGGAGAGAGAAACTACAATGAGCAGTTCTTC.

The sample holds one count of this clone. The chain uses TRBV5-1 and TRBJ2-7, with a weak D call TRBD2 (5 bases). Trimming shortened V by 6 bases and J by 2 bases, and 9 bases separated the two germline ends. Germline CDR1 and CDR2: SGHRS and YFSETQ. There are 12 residues in the CDR3. The CDR3 spells CASMGRPYEQYF. In DNA form, the CDR3 reads TGCGCCAGCATGGGGAGACCCTACGAGCAGTACTTC.

This clone came up a few times. This chain links TRBV6-5 with TRBJ1-1; 7 bases agree with TRBD1. The length of the CDR3 is 15 residues. V dropped 5 bases and J dropped 2; count of bases not matched to a gene: 8. Germline assignment: CDR1 MNHEY and CDR2 SVGAGI. CDR3 residues: CASSPRQGPNTEAFF. CDR3 bases: TGTGCCAGCAGTCCCCGACAGGGCCCCAACACTGAAGCTTTCTTT.

The rearrangement links TRBV19 to TRBJ1-4; 10 bases match TRBD1. This CDR3 comprises 16 residues. J gave up 7 bases and V 2 bases, and 7 bases lay outside the gene matches. Germline V gene data show CDR1 as LNHDA and CDR2 as SQIVND (reference sequence). This CDR3 is CASSINDRGLGEKLFF. The CDR3, as DNA: TGTGCCAGTAGTATAAACGACAGGGGGCTGGGTGAAAAACTGTTTTTT.

The rearrangement uses TRBV5-4 and TRBJ2-3; D gene uncertain. Between the trimmed V and J ends, which lost 1 base and 1 base, there was a span of 7 bases. In germline, CDR1 is SGHNT, CDR2 YYREEE (reference sequence). This CDR3 spans 14 amino acids. CDR3: CASSLSQGTDTQYF. CDR3 bases: TGTGCCAGCAGCTTGTCGCAGGGCACAGATACGCAGTATTTT.

The chain is built from TRBV9 and TRBJ1-1, with 8 bases aligning to TRBD1. Trimming at V came to 3 bases and at J to 1 base, leaving 5 bases not matched to a gene. The CDR3 is made up of 15 amino acids. Per germline, CDR1 SGDLS and CDR2 YYNGEE. CDR3 nucleotide sequence: TGTGCCAGCAGCGGGGGACAGGACCCGAACACTGAAGCTTTCTTT. It encodes CASSGGQDPNTEAFF.

This chain uses TRBV6-6 with TRBJ1-1, with D tentatively TRBD1 (5 bases). The CDR3 consists of 14 residues. Trimming removed 7 bases at V and 4 bases at J, with 16 bases between. In germline, CDR1 is MNHNY, CDR2 SVGAGI (reference sequence). The CDR3 here is CASTPNRLITEAFF. CDR3 nucleotide sequence: TGTGCCAGCACCCCCAACAGGTTGATCACTGAAGCTTTCTTT.

The rearrangement uses TRBV6-6 and TRBJ1-5; TRBD1 matches 9 bases. Germline CDR1 is MNHNY and CDR2 is SVGAGI (reference sequence). CDR3 length: 15 amino acids. V lost 6 bases and J lost 2; bases outside the gene matches: 5. As DNA, the CDR3 is TGTGCCAGCAGGGCAACAGGGGGCGGCAATCAGCCCCAGCATTTT. Its translation is CASRATGGGNQPQHF.

The V and J genes are TRBV6-1 and TRBJ2-1, with D perhaps TRBD1 (5 bases). Between the trimmed V and J ends, which lost 3 bases and 8 bases, there was a span of 11 bases. Looked up from germline, CDR1 is MNHNS and CDR2 is SASEGT. This CDR3 contains 13 residues. The CDR3 bases are TGTGCCAGCAGTGATGCAGGGTACGATGAGCAGTTCTTC. This codes for CASSDAGYDEQFF.

The V and J genes are TRBV4-2 and TRBJ1-1, with unresolved D. V lost 4 bases and J lost 8, with 11 bases in between. CDR1 LGHNA and CDR2 YNFKEQ come from the germline V gene. The CDR3 consists of 12 residues. CDR3: CASSPGRYEAFF. CDR3 sequence (DNA): TGTGCCAGCAGCCCCGGGAGGTACGAAGCTTTCTTT.

The chain couples TRBV11-2 to TRBJ1-3, with D hard to call. Germline CDR1 reads SGHAT; CDR2 reads FQNNGV. Trimming stripped 1 base from V and 1 base from J, with 17 bases between. CDR3 size: 18 residues. Here the CDR3 DNA reads TGTGCCAGCAGCTTAGGGGGTTTGGCGGGTAGATCTGGAAACACCATATATTTT. This gives the protein CASSLGGLAGRSGNTIYF.

V usage is TRBV18 and J usage is TRBJ2-7; TRBD2 is a possible D gene (5 bases). Per the germline V gene, CDR1 is KGHSH and CDR2 is LQKENI. The V and J ends lost 2 bases and 5 bases respectively, with 16 bases between them. The CDR3 loop spans 15 amino acids. CDR3 amino acids: CASSPYNRRGNEQYF. The CDR3 DNA follows: TGTGCCAGCTCACCATATAATCGCAGAGGGAACGAGCAGTACTTC.